What follows describes a single TCR beta chain. Naive CD8 cells, CD45RO-negative and positively selected for CCR7, excluded terminally differentiated effector memory CD45RA+ cells. This was a deep-level run. Here immunoSEQ multiplex PCR was the method, and the copy in TCRdb shows in-frame clones only, minus some. The table records about 2.1 million clones, 80% to 95% of them present only once. V was trimmed by 1 base and J by 1 base, leaving 7 bases between them. The CDR3 totals 14 residues. The germline gives CDR1 LGHNA, CDR2 YSLEER. The data originate from a study of shared clonotypes between healthy human individuals. In the study overall: The cohort had two women and three men, ages 18 to 49.

The chain links TRBV4-3 to TRBJ1-2; D not resolved. Sequences were obtained from naive CD8+ T cells from PBMCs. The receptor comes from a man between 18 and 35 years old in good health. Some clones in this sample may be carry-over from other donors' samples. The chain's CDR3 is CASSQGRLNYGYTF. CDR3 in DNA: TGCGCCAGCAGCCAAGGTCGCCTTAACTATGGCTACACCTTC.